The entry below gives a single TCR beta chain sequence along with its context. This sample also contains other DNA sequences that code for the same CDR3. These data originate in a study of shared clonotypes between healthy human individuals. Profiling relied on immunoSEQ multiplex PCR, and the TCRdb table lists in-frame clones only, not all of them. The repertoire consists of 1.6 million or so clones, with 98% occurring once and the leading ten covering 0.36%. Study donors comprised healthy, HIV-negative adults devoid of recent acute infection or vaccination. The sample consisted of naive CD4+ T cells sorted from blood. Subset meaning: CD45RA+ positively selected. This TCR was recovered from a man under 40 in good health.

Here the CDR3 reads CASSLVVAGELFF. The CDR3 DNA follows: TGCGCCAGCAGCTTGGTTGTAGCCGGGGAGCTGTTTTTT. This sequence joins TRBV5-1 and TRBJ2-2; no firm D call. V shed 0 bases and J shed 6 bases, with 6 bases lying between them. This CDR3 contains 13 residues. Germline lookup yields CDR1 SGHRS and CDR2 YFSETQ. Together with reference TRBV5-1 and TRBJ2-2, the CDR3 gives the full variable domain: KAGVTQTPRYLIKTRGQQVTLSCSPISGHRSVSWYQQTPGQGLQFLFEYFSETQRNKGNFPGRFSGRQFSNSRSEMNVSTLELGDSALYLCASSLVVAGELFFGEGSRLTVL.